One and the same sample provided the 16 T cell receptor beta chains below, sequenced in a study of T cell responses to AZD1222 COVID-19 vaccine. Sequenced by immunoSEQ multiplex PCR; TCRdb stores in-frame clones only, minus some. The sample has some 110,000 clones, around 84% seen once; the top ten hold 15% to 20%. Material: peripheral blood, obtained 28 days after the second AZD1222 dose. Source of these receptors: an adult who received the AZD1222 COVID-19 vaccine.

The chain has TRBV3-1 (or the pseudogene TRBV3-2) and TRBJ2-7, with 7 bases fitting TRBD1. CDR1 is LGHDT and CDR2 is YNNKEL in the germline V gene (reference sequence). CDR3 size: 14 residues. J was trimmed by 4 bases and V by 1 base; bases with no gene match: 4. CDR3 coding DNA: TGTGCCAGCAGCCAAGGACAGGGCAGTTACGAGCAGTACTTC. Translation gives CASSQGQGSYEQYF.

V is TRBV10-3 and J is TRBJ2-2; D possibly corresponds to TRBD2 (6 bases). The CDR3 has 14 amino acids. CDR1 ENHRY and CDR2 SYGVKD come from the germline V gene. V dropped 6 bases and J dropped 4 bases, with 12 bases sitting between them. The CDR3: CAIRGGEPTGELFF. The CDR3 DNA reads as TGTGCCATCAGGGGCGGGGAACCCACCGGGGAGCTGTTTTTT.

V gene TRBV19 combines with J gene TRBJ2-1, with D uncertain. The CDR3 is 15 residues long. The V gene lost 1 base and the J gene lost 9 bases, with 16 bases spanning the gap. CDR1 is LNHDA and CDR2 is SQIVND in the germline V gene (reference sequence). The CDR3 reads CASSIAHIRMGEQFF. DNA of the CDR3: TGTGCCAGTAGTATAGCACACATTCGGATGGGTGAGCAGTTCTTC.

The CDR3 region is CASSVNNNSPLHF. In DNA form, the CDR3 reads TGTGCCAGCAGTGTCAACAATAATTCACCCCTCCACTTT. This chain connects TRBV6-4 to TRBJ1-6; D uncertain. V lost 4 bases, J lost 5 bases, and 6 bases lay in between. This CDR3 region has 13 residues. Per the germline V gene, CDR1 is MRHNA and CDR2 is SNTAGT.

V gene TRBV5-1 combines with J gene TRBJ2-1; 11 bases are a match to TRBD2. CDR1 and CDR2 (germline): SGHRS, YFSETQ. V shed 4 bases and J 14 bases; nucleotides not matched to a gene: 17. CDR3 size: 16 residues. The CDR3 DNA reads as TGCGCCAGCAGCGGAACGGGACTAGCGGCCCCCCGAGTCAAGTTCTTC. Its translation: CASSGTGLAAPRVKFF.

The chain joins TRBV9 to TRBJ2-3; TRBD2 aligns across 13 bases. The CDR3 totals 16 residues. The germline V gene has CDR1 SGDLS and CDR2 YYNGEE. Trimming cost V 3 bases and J 4 bases; bases outside gene matches: 5. CDR3 region: CASSAGLAGKADTQYF. The CDR3 DNA sequence: TGTGCCAGCAGCGCGGGACTAGCGGGAAAAGCAGATACGCAGTATTTT.

Only a few counts were recorded for this clone. The chain couples TRBV6-8 to TRBJ2-5; 10 nucleotides agree with TRBD2. The CDR3 length is 15 residues. The germline CDR1 and CDR2 sequences are MNHGY and SAAAGT. V shed 5 bases and J 13 bases; nucleotides not matched to a gene: 16. CDR3 loop: CASSNHGAGTSDPYF. The DNA of the CDR3 is TGTGCCAGCAGTAACCACGGGGCCGGGACTAGCGATCCGTACTTC.

The genes are TRBV5-1 and TRBJ2-7; 11 bases line up with TRBD2. The CDR3 length is 15 residues. Trimming removed 4 bases from V and 5 bases from J; junction bases left unmatched: 8. Germline CDR1 reads SGHRS; CDR2 reads YFSETQ. CDR3 protein: CASSATSGSRDEQYF. The DNA for the CDR3 is TGCGCCAGCAGCGCCACTAGCGGGAGCAGGGACGAGCAGTACTTC.

The chain employs TRBV28 and TRBJ2-1; D is unclear. This CDR3 region has 12 residues. Trimming left V 6 bases short and J 7 bases short, with 10 bases between. CDR1 MDHEN and CDR2 SYDVKM come from the germline V gene. CDR3 sequence: CASREATNEQFF. CDR3 nucleotide sequence: TGTGCCAGCAGGGAAGCGACAAATGAGCAGTTCTTC.

The V gene is TRBV27, the J gene TRBJ2-3, with a weak D call TRBD1 (6 bases). From germline, CDR1 is MNHEY and CDR2 SMNVEV (reference sequence). The CDR3 consists of 16 residues. Trimming cost V 3 bases and J 5 bases, with 18 bases left between them. The CDR3 region has the DNA TGTGCCAGCAGTTTCTTGGGACATTTTGGGGGAGATACGCAGTATTTT. Translation gives CASSFLGHFGGDTQYF.

CDR3 in amino acids: CASSQFSGNTIYF. The CDR3 DNA follows: TGTGCCAGCAGCCAGTTCAGCGGAAACACCATATATTTT. V gene TRBV3-1 (or the pseudogene TRBV3-2) combines with J gene TRBJ1-3; no clear D. The V and J ends lost 3 bases and 4 bases respectively, with 7 bases between them. The CDR3 is 13 amino acids. CDR1 and CDR2 from the germline V gene are LGHDT and YNNKEL (reference sequence).

CDR3 sequence (DNA): TGTGCCAGCAGTTACTCACTAGCGGGAGTCGGAGAGACCCAGTACTTC. It translates to CASSYSLAGVGETQYF. V and J are TRBV6-6 and TRBJ2-5; 11 bases line up with TRBD2. Germline lookup yields CDR1 MNHNY and CDR2 SVGAGI (reference sequence). This CDR3 is built from 16 residues. Trimming cost V 0 bases and J 4 bases; bases outside gene matches: 4.

This clone has more than one count but fewer than ten. This chain connects TRBV6-5 to TRBJ2-7; 9 bases align to TRBD1. CDR1 MNHEY and CDR2 SVGAGI come from the germline V gene. The CDR3 runs to 15 residues. V lost 5 bases to trimming and J lost 5 bases; unmatched junction nucleotides: 10. The CDR3 DNA sequence: TGTGCCAGCAGTCCCTGGGACAGGGCGGTAGACGAGCAGTACTTC. Protein: CASSPWDRAVDEQYF.

Only one count was recorded for this clone. The chain carries TRBV9 and TRBJ2-7; D may be TRBD2 (5 bases). V gave up 1 base and J gave up 2 bases, with 13 bases separating them. This CDR3 region has 15 residues. Germline lookup yields CDR1 SGDLS and CDR2 YYNGEE. CDR3 nucleotide sequence: TGTGCCAGCAGCGTATCCGCGGAGGTGACCTACGAGCAGTACTTC. This translates into CASSVSAEVTYEQYF.

This clone was observed once. The chain has TRBV5-1 and TRBJ2-7, with 9 bases fitting TRBD2. The length of the CDR3 is 14 residues. Germline V gene data show CDR1 as SGHRS and CDR2 as YFSETQ. V trimming: 2 bases; J trimming: 4 bases; junction bases outside the gene matches: 4. CDR3 sequence: CASSFSGSGYEQYF. Written as DNA, the CDR3 is TGCGCCAGCAGCTTTAGCGGGAGTGGTTACGAGCAGTACTTC.

The chain combines TRBV2 with TRBJ2-7; weak D call: TRBD2 (5 bases). The CDR3 sequence is 14 residues long. Germline V gene lookup returns CDR1 SNHLY and CDR2 FYNNEI. V was trimmed by 1 base and J by 2 bases, leaving 9 bases between them. The CDR3 nucleotides read TGTGCCAGCAGTGAAGGTGGAGGAACCTACGAGCAGTACTTC. Its protein is CASSEGGGTYEQYF.